This T cell receptor (beta chain) was recorded in a study of blood T cell repertoires in COVID-19. This clone was recorded once. Study processing details: Researchers report that nucleated cell counts were estimated from reference gene primer amplification. Clones were read by immunoSEQ multiplex PCR, and TCRdb kept only the in-frame ones, dropping some. V, J and clone size derive from that table, while D and trimming were established from the DNA sequence. This table has approximately 92,000 clones, approximately 70% appearing once. Germline loops: CDR1 MGHRA, CDR2 YSYEKL. CDR3 length: 16 amino acids. Trimming removed 3 bases from V and 0 bases from J, with 15 bases in between.

This clonotype was obtained from a woman aged 60-70 years in a cohort sampled during active or convalescent COVID-19. The sequencing sample was made of peripheral blood. J is TRBJ2-7 and V is TRBV4-1, with TRBD1 as a possible D gene (6 bases). The CDR3: CASSQEGTTFSYEQYF. CDR3 coding DNA: TGCGCCAGCAGCCAGGAAGGGACAACCTTCTCCTACGAGCAGTACTTC.